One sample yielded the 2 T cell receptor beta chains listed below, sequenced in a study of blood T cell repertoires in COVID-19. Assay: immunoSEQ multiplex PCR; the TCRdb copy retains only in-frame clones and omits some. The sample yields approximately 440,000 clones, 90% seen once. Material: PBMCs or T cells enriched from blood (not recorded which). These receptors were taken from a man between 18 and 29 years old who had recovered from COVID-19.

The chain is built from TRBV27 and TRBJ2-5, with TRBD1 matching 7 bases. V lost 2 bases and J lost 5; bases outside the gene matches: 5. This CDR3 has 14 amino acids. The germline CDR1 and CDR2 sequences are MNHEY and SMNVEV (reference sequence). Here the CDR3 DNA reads TGTGCCAGCAGTTTAGTGACAGGGCGGGAGACCCAGTACTTC. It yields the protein CASSLVTGRETQYF.

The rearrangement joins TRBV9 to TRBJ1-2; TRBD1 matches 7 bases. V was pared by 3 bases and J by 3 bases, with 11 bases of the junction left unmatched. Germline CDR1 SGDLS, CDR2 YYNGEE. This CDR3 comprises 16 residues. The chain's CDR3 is CASSESSTGNDYGYTF. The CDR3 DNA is TGTGCCAGCAGCGAGAGTTCGACAGGGAATGACTATGGCTACACCTTC.